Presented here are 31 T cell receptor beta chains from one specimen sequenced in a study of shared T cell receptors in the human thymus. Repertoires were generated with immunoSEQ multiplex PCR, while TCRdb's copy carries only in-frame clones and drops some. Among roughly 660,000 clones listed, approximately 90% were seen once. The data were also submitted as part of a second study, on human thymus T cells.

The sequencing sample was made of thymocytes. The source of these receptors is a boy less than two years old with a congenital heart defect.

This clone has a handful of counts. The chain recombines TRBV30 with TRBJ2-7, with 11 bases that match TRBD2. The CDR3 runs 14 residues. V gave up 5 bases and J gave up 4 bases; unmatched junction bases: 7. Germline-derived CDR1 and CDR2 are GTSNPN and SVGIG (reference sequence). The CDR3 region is CAWVRPSGRYEQYF. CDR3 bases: TGTGCCTGGGTCCGACCTAGCGGGAGGTACGAGCAGTACTTC.

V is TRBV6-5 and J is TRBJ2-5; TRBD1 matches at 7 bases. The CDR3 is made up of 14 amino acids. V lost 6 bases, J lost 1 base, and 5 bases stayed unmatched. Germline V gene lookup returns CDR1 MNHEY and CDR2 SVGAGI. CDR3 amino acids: CASSLRTGQETQYF. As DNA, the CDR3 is TGTGCCAGCAGCCTGAGGACAGGCCAAGAGACCCAGTACTTC.

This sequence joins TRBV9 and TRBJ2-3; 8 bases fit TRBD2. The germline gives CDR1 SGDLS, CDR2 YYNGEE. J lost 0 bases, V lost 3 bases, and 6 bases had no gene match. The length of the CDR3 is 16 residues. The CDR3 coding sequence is TGTGCCAGCAGCGAAACTAGCGGACCTAGCACAGATACGCAGTATTTT. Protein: CASSETSGPSTDTQYF.

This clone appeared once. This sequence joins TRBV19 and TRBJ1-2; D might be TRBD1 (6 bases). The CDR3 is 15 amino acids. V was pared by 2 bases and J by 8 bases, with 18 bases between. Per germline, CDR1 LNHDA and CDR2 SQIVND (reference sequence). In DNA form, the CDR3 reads TGTGCCAGTAGTATACGCGGGTCTGGGGGCGGGGGCTACACCTTC. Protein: CASSIRGSGGGGYTF.

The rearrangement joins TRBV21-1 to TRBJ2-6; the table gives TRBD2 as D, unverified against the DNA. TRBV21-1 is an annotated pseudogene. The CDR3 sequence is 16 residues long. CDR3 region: CASSNLFSSGANVLTF. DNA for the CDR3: TGTGCCAGCAGCAATCTATTTAGCTCTGGGGCCAACGTCCTGACTTTC.

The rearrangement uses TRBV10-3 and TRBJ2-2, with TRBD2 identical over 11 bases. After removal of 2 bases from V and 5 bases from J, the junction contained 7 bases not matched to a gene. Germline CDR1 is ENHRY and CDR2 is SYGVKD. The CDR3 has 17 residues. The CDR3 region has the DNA TGTGCCATCAGTGAGAGGTCGGCTAGCGGGAGGACCGGGGAGCTGTTTTTT. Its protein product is CAISERSASGRTGELFF.

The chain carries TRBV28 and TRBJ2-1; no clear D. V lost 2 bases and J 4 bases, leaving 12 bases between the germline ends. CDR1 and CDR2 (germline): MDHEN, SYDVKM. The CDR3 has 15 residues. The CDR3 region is CASSLRSVLYNEQFF. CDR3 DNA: TGTGCCAGCAGTTTACGGAGTGTCTTGTACAATGAGCAGTTCTTC.

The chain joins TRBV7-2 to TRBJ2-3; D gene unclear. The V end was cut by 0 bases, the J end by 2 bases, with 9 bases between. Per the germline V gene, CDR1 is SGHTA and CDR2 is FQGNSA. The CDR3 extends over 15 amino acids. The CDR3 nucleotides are TGTGCCAGCAGCTTAGCTAGTCTTTACACAGATACGCAGTATTTT. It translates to CASSLASLYTDTQYF.

The CDR3 is CASRYSEEENIQYF. CDR3 coding DNA: TGTGCCAGCAGGTATAGCGAGGAGGAAAACATTCAGTACTTC. The chain joins TRBV5-6 to TRBJ2-4, with TRBD2 as a possible D gene (5 bases). The length of the CDR3 is 14 residues. Deletions cut 5 bases from V and 5 bases from J, with 14 bases between. Per germline, CDR1 SGHDT and CDR2 YYEEEE.

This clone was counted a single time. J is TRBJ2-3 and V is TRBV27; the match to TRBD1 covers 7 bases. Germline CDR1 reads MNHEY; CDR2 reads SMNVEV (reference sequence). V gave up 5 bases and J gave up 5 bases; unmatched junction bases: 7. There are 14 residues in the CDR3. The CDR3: CASSMTGTVDTQYF. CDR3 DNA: TGTGCCAGCAGTATGACAGGGACCGTAGATACGCAGTATTTT.

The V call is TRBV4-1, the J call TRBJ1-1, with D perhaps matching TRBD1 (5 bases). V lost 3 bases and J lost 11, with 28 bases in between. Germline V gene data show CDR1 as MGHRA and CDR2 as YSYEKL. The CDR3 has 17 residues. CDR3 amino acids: CASSQVPPGLRSGVAFF. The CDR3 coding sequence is TGCGCCAGCAGCCAGGTTCCTCCGGGACTCAGGTCCGGGGTGGCTTTCTTT.

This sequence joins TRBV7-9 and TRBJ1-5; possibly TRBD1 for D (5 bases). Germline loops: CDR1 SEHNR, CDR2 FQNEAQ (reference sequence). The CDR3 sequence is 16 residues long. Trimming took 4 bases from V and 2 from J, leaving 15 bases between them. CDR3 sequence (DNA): TGTGCCAGCAGCTCCTATACGGGACTCCGCAATCAGCCCCAGCATTTT. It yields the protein CASSSYTGLRNQPQHF.

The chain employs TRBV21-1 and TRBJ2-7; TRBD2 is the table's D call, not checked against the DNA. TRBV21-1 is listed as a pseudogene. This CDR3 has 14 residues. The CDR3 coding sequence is TGTGCCAGCCGCGACGCGGGGCCAAACTACGAGCAGTACTTC. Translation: CASRDAGPNYEQYF.

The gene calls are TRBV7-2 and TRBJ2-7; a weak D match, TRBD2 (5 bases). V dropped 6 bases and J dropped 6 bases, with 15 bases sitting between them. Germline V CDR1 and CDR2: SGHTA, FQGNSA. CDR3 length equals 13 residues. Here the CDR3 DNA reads TGTGCCAGCAGACCCCGGGGTAGCCCCGAGCAGTACTTC. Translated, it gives CASRPRGSPEQYF. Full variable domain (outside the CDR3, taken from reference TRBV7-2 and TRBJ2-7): GAGVSQSPSNKVTEKGKDVELRCDPISGHTALYWYRQSLGQGLEFLIYFQGNSAPDKSGLPSDRFSAERTGGSVSTLTIQRTQQEDSAVYLCASRPRGSPEQYFGPGTRLTVT.

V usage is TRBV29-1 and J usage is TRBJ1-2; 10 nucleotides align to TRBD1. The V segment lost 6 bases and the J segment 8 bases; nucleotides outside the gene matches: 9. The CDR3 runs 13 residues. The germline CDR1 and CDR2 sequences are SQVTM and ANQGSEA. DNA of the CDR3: TGCAGCGTAGCCCCCGGGACAGGGGTCGGCTACACCTTC. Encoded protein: CSVAPGTGVGYTF.

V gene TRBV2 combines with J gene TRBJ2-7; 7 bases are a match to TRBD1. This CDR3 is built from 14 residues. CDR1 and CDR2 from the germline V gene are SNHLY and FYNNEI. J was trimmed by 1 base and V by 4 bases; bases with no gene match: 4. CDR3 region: CASSADRISYEQYF. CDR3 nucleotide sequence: TGTGCCAGCAGTGCGGACAGGATTTCCTACGAGCAGTACTTC. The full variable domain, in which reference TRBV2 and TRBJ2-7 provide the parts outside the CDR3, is EPEVTQTPSHQVTQMGQEVILRCVPISNHLYFYWYRQILGQKVEFLVSFYNNEISEKSEIFDDQFSVERPDGSNFTLKIRSTKLEDSAMYFCASSADRISYEQYFGPGTRLTVT.

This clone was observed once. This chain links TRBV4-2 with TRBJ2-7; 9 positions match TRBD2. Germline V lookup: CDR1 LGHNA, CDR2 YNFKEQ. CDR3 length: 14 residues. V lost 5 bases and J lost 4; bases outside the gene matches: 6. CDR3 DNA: TGTGCCAGCAGCACGGGACTAGCTGAGTACGAGCAGTACTTC. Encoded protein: CASSTGLAEYEQYF.

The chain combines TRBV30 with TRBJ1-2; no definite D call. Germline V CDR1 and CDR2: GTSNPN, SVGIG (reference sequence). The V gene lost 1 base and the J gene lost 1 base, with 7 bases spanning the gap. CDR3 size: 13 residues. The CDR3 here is CAWSGLLNYGYTF. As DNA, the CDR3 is TGTGCCTGGAGTGGGTTACTTAACTATGGCTACACCTTC.

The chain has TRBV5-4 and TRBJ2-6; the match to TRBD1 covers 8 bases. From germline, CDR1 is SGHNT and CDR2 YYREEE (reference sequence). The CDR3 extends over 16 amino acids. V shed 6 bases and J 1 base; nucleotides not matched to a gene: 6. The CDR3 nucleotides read TGTGCCAGCACTCCTGGACAGGGATCTGGGGCCAACGTCCTGACTTTC. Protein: CASTPGQGSGANVLTF.

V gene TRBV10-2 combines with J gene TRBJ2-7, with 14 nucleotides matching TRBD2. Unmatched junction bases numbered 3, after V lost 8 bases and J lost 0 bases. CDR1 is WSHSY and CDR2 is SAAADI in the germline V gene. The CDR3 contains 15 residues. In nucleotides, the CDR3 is TGCGCCAGCGAAGGGACTAGCGGGAGCTCCTACGAGCAGTACTTC. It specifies CASEGTSGSSYEQYF.

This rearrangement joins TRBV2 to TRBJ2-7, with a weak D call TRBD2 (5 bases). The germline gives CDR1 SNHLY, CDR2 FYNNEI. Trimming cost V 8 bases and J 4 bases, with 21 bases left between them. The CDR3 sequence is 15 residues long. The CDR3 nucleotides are TGTGCCAGCCCCCGAGCAACTGGAGGCAGGTACGAGCAGTACTTC. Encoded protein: CASPRATGGRYEQYF.

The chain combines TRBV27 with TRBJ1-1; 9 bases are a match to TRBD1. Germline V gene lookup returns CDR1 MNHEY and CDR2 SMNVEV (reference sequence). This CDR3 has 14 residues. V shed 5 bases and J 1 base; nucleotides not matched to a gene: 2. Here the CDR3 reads CASSQDRGNTEAFF. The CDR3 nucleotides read TGTGCCAGCAGTCAGGACAGGGGGAACACTGAAGCTTTCTTT.

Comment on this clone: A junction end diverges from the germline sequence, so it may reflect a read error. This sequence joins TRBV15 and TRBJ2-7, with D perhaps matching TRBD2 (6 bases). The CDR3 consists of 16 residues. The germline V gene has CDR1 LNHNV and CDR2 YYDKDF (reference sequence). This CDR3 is CAASRDRGGIPYEQYF. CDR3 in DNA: TGTGCCGCCAGCAGAGATCGCGGAGGGATACCCTACGAGCAGTACTTC.

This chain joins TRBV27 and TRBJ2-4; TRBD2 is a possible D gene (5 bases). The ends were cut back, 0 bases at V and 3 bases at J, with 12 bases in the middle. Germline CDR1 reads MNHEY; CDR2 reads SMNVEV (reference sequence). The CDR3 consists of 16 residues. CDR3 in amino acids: CASSLSEGSVKNIQYF. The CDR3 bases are TGTGCCAGCAGTTTATCAGAGGGATCGGTCAAAAACATTCAGTACTTC.

CDR3 bases: TGTGCCAGCAGTTTAAGTGGTAATCTATCAACTAATGAAAAACTGTTTTTT. Its protein product is CASSLSGNLSTNEKLFF. The chain employs TRBV28 and TRBJ1-4; unclear D gene. CDR3 length: 17 amino acids. Deletions cut 2 bases from V and 0 bases from J, with 13 bases between. Germline V gives CDR1 MDHEN, CDR2 SYDVKM.

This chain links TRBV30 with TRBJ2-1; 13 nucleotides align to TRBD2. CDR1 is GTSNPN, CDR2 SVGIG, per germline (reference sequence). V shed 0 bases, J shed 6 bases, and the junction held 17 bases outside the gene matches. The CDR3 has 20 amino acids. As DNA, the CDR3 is TGTGCCTGGAGTGTACCCAGTACTAGCGGGAGGGCCCGCCGGGTCAATGAGCAGTTCTTC. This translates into CAWSVPSTSGRARRVNEQFF.

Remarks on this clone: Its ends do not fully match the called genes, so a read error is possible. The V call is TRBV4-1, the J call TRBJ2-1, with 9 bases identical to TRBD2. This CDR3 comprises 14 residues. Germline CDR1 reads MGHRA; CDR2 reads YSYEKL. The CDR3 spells CASSQLAGNDERFF. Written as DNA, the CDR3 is TGCGCCAGCAGCCAACTAGCGGGAAACGATGAGCGGTTCTTC.

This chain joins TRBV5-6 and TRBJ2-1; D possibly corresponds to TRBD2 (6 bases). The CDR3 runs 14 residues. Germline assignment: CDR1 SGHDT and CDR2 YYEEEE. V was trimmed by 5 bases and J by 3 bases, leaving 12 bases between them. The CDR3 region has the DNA TGTGCCAGCAGTTATAGTAGCGGCTACAATGAGCAGTTCTTC. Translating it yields CASSYSSGYNEQFF.

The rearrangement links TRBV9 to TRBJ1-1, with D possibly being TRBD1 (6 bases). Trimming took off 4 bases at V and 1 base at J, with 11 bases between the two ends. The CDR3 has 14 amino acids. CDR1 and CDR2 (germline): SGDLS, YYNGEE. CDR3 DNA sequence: TGTGCCAGCAGCCTCCCGGGACAGAACACTGAAGCTTTCTTT. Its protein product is CASSLPGQNTEAFF.

The CDR3 reads CASSQAENTEAFF. For the CDR3, the DNA is TGTGCCAGCAGCCAGGCAGAAAACACTGAAGCTTTCTTT. V is TRBV7-9 and J is TRBJ1-1; no clear D gene. Germline CDR1 is SEHNR and CDR2 is FQNEAQ (reference sequence). V dropped 5 bases and J dropped 2 bases, with 9 bases sitting between them. The CDR3 contains 13 residues.

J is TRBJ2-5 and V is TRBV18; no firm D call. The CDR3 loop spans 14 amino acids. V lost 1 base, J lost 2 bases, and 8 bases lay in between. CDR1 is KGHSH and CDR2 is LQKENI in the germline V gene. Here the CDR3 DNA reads TGTGCCAGCTCACCACTTGTATATCAAGAGACCCAGTACTTC. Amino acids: CASSPLVYQETQYF.